This paragraph covers one TCR beta chain sequence. What it recognizes is unknown. Time point noted: patch test 2, 6 weeks after DPC sensitization. The sample's treatment: therapeutic diphenylcyclopropenone sensitization with weekly scalp DPC. The data are from a study of human T cells and chemical hapten exposure. Study findings and constraints: Large CDR3 similarity clusters arose significantly more often from expanded TCRs than from controls.

The authors' processing: The median was about 96,000 TCRs per sample, ranging roughly 23,224 to 690,600. A single record per CDR3 protein comes from TCRdb applying MiXCR to the RACE reads. The V and J calls come from TCRdb's annotation, not from the publication. The table has about 82,000 distinct CDR3 sequences, 6.6% seen once. Germline V gives CDR1 DFQATT, CDR2 SNEGSKA (reference sequence). CDR3 size: 16 residues. V lost 0 bases, J lost 4 bases, and 10 bases stayed unmatched. This sequence joins TRBV20-1 and TRBJ1-1; 8 nucleotides align to TRBD1. The source is a woman in her twenties or thirties with alopecia areata. Some clones in this sample may be carry-over from other donors' samples. The sequences come from whole blood, collected in connection with sensitization to the hapten diphenylcyclopropenone (DPC). The CDR3 loop is CSARDPQGAGGTEAFF. CDR3 in DNA: TGCAGTGCTAGAGACCCCCAGGGGGCTGGGGGCACTGAAGCTTTCTTT.